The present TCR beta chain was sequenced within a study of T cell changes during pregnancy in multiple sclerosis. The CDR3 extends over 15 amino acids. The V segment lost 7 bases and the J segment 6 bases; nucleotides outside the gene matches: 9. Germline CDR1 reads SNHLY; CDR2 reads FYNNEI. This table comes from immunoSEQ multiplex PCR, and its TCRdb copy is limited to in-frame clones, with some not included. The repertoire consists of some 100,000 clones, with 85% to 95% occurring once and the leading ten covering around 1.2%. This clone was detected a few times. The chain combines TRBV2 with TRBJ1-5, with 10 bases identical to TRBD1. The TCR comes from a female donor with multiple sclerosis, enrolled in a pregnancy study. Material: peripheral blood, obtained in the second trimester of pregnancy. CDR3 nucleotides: TGTGCCAGCAACCCCGACAGGGGGCAGGGTCAGCCCCAGCATTTT. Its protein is CASNPDRGQGQPQHF.